This T cell receptor beta chain derives from a study of T cell changes during pregnancy in multiple sclerosis. Profiling relied on immunoSEQ multiplex PCR, and the TCRdb table lists in-frame clones only, not all of them. The sample has tens of thousands of clones, approximately 90% seen once; the top ten hold more than 5%. V lost 10 bases, J lost 1 base, and 16 bases lay in between. Germline assignment: CDR1 SEHNR and CDR2 FQNEAQ (reference sequence). The CDR3 loop spans 14 amino acids. The sample consisted of CD8+ T cells from peripheral blood mononuclear cells, taken after pregnancy. The gene calls are TRBV7-9 and TRBJ1-2; D perhaps matches TRBD1 (6 bases). The sequence derives from a female donor in good health, enrolled as a control in a pregnancy study. The CDR3 DNA reads TGTGCCATCGGAGCGCCACAGGGTAACTATGGCTACACCTTC. This gives the protein CAIGAPQGNYGYTF.